This entry is about one T cell receptor (beta chain). RNA transcripts were the template for amplifying TCR beta CDR3 regions. HTBI primers were used for first-round RT-PCR of the TCR CDR3. One entry per CDR3 protein, called by TCRdb with MiXCR from the multiplex PCR reads. Here the sample spans about 360,000 distinct CDR3 sequences, 15% to 18% being singletons. This CDR3 has 17 amino acids. CDR1 and CDR2 (germline): SGHRS, YFSETQ. V trimming: 0 bases; J trimming: 4 bases; junction bases outside the gene matches: 8. The data were taken from a study of T cells in Graves' hyperthyroidism and ophthalmopathy.

The rearrangement joins TRBV5-1 to TRBJ2-5, with 11 positions matching TRBD2. The source of this sequence is a woman under 30 with Graves' hyperthyroidism that later progressed to Graves' ophthalmopathy. The specimen sequenced was blood. The CDR3 spells CASSLAIAGGPGETQYF. The CDR3 DNA reads as TGCGCCAGCAGCTTGGCCATAGCGGGAGGGCCCGGAGAGACCCAGTACTTC.